One TCR beta chain is described in this entry. The sample is drawn from a study of T-cell memory formation after mild COVID-19. The CDR3 contains 14 residues. Germline CDR1 MGHRA, CDR2 YSYEKL. The trim removed 4 bases at V and 8 bases at J, leaving 7 bases unmatched. Using its own MiXCR run on the 5' RACE reads, TCRdb lists one record per CDR3 protein. Here the sample spans around 200,000 distinct CDR3 sequences, more than 25% being singletons. Sequenced input: PBMCs or a T cell subset sorted from them (not recorded which). The chain employs TRBV4-1 and TRBJ1-2; 10 bases line up with TRBD1. The sequence came from an adult woman who had mild COVID-19 (a few samples of this study predate the infection). Cell type and time point are not known. The CDR3, as DNA: TGCGCCAGCAGCCCCGCTGGGACAGGGGACGGCTACACCTTC. This sequence encodes CASSPAGTGDGYTF.